A single sample is the source of the 8 T cell receptor beta chains below, sequenced in a study of blood T cell repertoires in COVID-19. Profiling relied on immunoSEQ multiplex PCR, and the TCRdb table lists in-frame clones only, not all of them. In the table there are roughly 390,000 clones, 85% of which are singletons. Input material: peripheral blood. All receptors come from a woman aged 18-29 years with acute or convalescent COVID-19.

The V gene is TRBV7-9, the J gene TRBJ1-1; 7 bases fit TRBD1. The germline V gene encodes CDR1 SEHNR and CDR2 FQNEAQ (reference sequence). CDR3 length: 16 residues. Trimming at V came to 5 bases and at J to 0 bases, leaving 9 bases not matched to a gene. For the CDR3, the DNA is TGTGCCAGCAGCACTTCCGGGACAGTCATGAACACTGAAGCTTTCTTT. As protein: CASSTSGTVMNTEAFF.

This clone was counted a few times. The chain's CDR3 is CASTSVSNSPLHF. CDR3 DNA: TGTGCCAGCACTAGTGTCTCGAATTCACCCCTCCACTTT. V usage is TRBV28 and J usage is TRBJ1-6, with D hard to call. V was shortened by 7 bases and J by 7 bases, with 11 bases between the two germline ends. CDR3 size: 13 residues. Germline-derived CDR1 and CDR2 are MDHEN and SYDVKM.

Regarding this clone: This sample includes further DNA sequences coding for the same CDR3. The chain has TRBV13 and TRBJ2-7, with a weak D call TRBD1 (6 bases). V was shortened by 3 bases and J by 0 bases, with 9 bases between the two germline ends. The V gene's germline CDR1 is PRHDT and CDR2 FYEKMQ (reference sequence). This CDR3 has 14 residues. CDR3 in amino acids: CASSFRGSSYEQYF. The CDR3 DNA reads TGTGCCAGCAGCTTCAGGGGTAGCTCCTACGAGCAGTACTTC.

The CDR3 region is CASSEEGLGGTSQTQYF. The CDR3 DNA follows: TGTGCCAGCAGTGAAGAGGGCTTAGGGGGTACAAGTCAGACCCAGTACTTC. The V and J genes are TRBV6-1 and TRBJ2-5; D may be TRBD1 (6 bases). CDR3 length: 17 amino acids. The V end was cut by 1 base, the J end by 6 bases, with 21 bases between. Germline V gives CDR1 MNHNS, CDR2 SASEGT.

The chain employs TRBV4-2 and TRBJ2-2, with 11 bases identical to TRBD2. The CDR3 spans 16 residues. Germline CDR1 and CDR2: LGHNA and YNFKEQ. Losses at the gene ends were 4 bases for V and 6 bases for J; bases not matched to a gene: 7. The DNA of the CDR3 is TGTGCCAGCAGCCCAACTAGCGGGAGTAACGCCGGGGAGCTGTTTTTT. Translated, it gives CASSPTSGSNAGELFF.

V gene TRBV10-3 combines with J gene TRBJ2-5; 12 positions match TRBD1. The ends lost 2 bases at V and 5 bases at J; junction bases unmatched: 6. The CDR3 runs to 16 residues. Germline CDR1 is ENHRY and CDR2 is SYGVKD. CDR3 DNA sequence: TGTGCCATCAGTGAGGCCGGGACAGGGGGCGATGAGACCCAGTACTTC. This sequence encodes CAISEAGTGGDETQYF.

The chain couples TRBV6-5 to TRBJ2-2; a weak D match, TRBD1 (5 bases). From germline, CDR1 is MNHEY and CDR2 SVGAGI. CDR3 length: 13 residues. V lost 6 bases and J lost 5, with 10 bases in between. CDR3: CASSQGLTGELFF. For the CDR3, the DNA is TGTGCCAGCAGCCAGGGTTTGACCGGGGAGCTGTTTTTT.

The V gene is TRBV4-1, the J gene TRBJ1-5; unclear D gene. The germline CDR1 and CDR2 sequences are MGHRA and YSYEKL. The germline V and J ends were trimmed by 0 bases and 0 bases, with 9 bases remaining between them. The CDR3 consists of 16 residues. Here the CDR3 DNA reads TGCGCCAGCAGCCAAGATCCGGTTTATAGCAATCAGCCCCAGCATTTT. It codes for CASSQDPVYSNQPQHF.